The sequence of this T cell receptor beta chain was determined in a study of molecular identifiers for immune sequencing clone quantification. In the case of this clonotype: Antigen specificity is unknown.

Study outcomes and limitations: A shared barcode on identical TCR molecules could lead to underestimated sizes for highly expanded clones.

With RNA at 10%, 30% or 50%, naive CD8 libraries came from roughly 20,000 to 1,000,000 sorted cells. The CDR3 has 16 amino acids. Germline CDR1 SNHLY, CDR2 FYNNEI. V was cut by 1 base and J by 5 bases, with 15 bases left in between. Libraries of bulk TCR were made by previously described methods (with listed TCR primers). Each CDR3 protein is one row after TCRdb ran MiXCR on the PCR reads. The sample includes 80,000 to 100,000 distinct CDR3 sequences, roughly 26% of them seen just once. The sequence came from a human donor in good health. Some libraries in this study had Jurkat cell RNA spiked in. This sequence joins TRBV2 and TRBJ2-1, with D perhaps matching TRBD1 (6 bases). Source material: naive CD8+ T cells from blood, with Jurkat cell RNA spiked in. Subset of the sample: FACS-sorted CD8+CD4-CCR7+CD45RA+ naive T cells. The DNA for the CDR3 is TGTGCCAGCAGTGAAGTTCAGGGGATAGCCAACAATGAGCAGTTCTTC. This gives the protein CASSEVQGIANNEQFF.